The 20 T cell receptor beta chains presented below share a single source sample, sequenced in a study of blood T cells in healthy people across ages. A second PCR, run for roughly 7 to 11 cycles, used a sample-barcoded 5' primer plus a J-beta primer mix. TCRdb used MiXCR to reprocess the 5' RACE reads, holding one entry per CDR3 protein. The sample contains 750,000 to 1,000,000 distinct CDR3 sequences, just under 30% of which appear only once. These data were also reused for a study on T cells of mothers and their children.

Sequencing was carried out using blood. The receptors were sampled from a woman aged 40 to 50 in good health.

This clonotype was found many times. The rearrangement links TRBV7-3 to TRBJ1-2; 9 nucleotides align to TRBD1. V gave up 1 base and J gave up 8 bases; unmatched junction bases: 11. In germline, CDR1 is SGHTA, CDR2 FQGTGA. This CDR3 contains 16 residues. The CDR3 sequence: CASSLNPMGQGGGYTF. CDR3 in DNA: TGTGCCAGCAGCTTAAATCCGATGGGACAGGGTGGCGGCTACACCTTC.

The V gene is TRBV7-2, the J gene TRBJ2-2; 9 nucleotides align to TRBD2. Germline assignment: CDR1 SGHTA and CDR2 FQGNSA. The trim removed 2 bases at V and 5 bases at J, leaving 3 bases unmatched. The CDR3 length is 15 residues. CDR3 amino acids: CASSLRLAETGELFF. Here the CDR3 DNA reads TGTGCCAGCAGCTTACGACTAGCGGAGACCGGGGAGCTGTTTTTT.

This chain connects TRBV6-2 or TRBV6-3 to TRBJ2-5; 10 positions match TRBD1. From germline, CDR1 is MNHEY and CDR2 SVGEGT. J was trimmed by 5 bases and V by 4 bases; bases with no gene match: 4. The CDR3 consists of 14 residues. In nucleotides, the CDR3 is TGTGCCAGCAGTTGGACAGGGGGTCGGGAGACCCAGTACTTC. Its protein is CASSWTGGRETQYF.

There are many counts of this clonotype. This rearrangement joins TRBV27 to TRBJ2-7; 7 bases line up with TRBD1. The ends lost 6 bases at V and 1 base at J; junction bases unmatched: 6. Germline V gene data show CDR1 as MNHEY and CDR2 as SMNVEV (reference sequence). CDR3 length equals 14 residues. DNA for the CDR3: TGTGCCAGCAGGCTCGGACAGGAATCCTACGAGCAGTACTTC. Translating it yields CASRLGQESYEQYF.

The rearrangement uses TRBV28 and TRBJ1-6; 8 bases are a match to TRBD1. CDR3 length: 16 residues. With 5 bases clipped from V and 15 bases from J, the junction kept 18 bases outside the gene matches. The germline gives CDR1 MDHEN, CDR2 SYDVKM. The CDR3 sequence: CASSPPGDRPGKVLHF. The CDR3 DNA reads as TGTGCCAGCAGTCCACCCGGGGACAGGCCGGGCAAGGTCCTCCACTTT.

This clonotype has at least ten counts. CDR3 DNA: TGTGCCAGCAGGCAGGGGATCGGCGATCAGCCCCAGCATTTT. It specifies CASRQGIGDQPQHF. This chain connects TRBV12-3 or TRBV12-4 to TRBJ1-5, with D tentatively TRBD1 (6 bases). Trimming removed 6 bases from V and 5 bases from J, with 14 bases in between. The CDR3 contains 14 residues.

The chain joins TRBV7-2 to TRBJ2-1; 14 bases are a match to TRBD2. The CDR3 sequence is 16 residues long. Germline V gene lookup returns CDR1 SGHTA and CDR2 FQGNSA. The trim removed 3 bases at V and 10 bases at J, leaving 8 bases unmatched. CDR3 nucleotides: TGTGCCAGCAGCTTTCCAGGACTAGCGGGGGGAAAGGAGCAGTTCTTC. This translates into CASSFPGLAGGKEQFF.

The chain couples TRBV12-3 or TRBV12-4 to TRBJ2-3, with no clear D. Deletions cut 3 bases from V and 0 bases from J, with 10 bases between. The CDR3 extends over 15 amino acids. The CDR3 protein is CASSFPGESTDTQYF. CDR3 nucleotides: TGTGCCAGCAGTTTTCCCGGAGAGAGCACAGATACGCAGTATTTT.

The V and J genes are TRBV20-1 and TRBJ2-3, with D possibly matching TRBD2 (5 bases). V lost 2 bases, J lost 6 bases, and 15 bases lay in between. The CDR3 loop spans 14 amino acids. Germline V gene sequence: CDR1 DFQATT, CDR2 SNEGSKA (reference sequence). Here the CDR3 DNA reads TGCAGTGCTAGAACTAGTTTTAAGTTGGATACGCAGTATTTT. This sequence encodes CSARTSFKLDTQYF.

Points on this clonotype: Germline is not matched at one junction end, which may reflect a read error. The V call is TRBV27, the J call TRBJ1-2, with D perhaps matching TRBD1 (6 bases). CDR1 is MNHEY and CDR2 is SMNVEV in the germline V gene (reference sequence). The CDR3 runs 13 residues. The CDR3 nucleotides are TGTGCCGGCAGTTTAAAGGGGGGGGATGGCTACACCTTC. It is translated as CAGSLKGGDGYTF.

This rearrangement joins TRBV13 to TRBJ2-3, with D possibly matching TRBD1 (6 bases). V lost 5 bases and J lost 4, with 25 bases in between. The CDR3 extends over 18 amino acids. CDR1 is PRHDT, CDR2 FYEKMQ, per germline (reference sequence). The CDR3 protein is CASSHQKGDVQGPDTQYF. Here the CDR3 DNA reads TGTGCCAGCAGCCACCAGAAAGGCGACGTCCAGGGGCCAGATACGCAGTATTTT.

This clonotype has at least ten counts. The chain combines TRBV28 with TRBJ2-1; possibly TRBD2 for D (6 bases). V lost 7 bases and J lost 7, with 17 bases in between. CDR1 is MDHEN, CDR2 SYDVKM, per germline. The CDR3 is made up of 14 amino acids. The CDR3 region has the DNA TGTGCCAGCATGGAGGGGTTCTTTGAAAATGAGCAGTTCTTC. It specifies CASMEGFFENEQFF.

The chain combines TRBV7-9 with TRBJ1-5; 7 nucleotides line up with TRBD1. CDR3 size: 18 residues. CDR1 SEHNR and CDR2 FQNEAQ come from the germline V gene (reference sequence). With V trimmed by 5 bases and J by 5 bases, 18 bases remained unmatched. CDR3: CASSTGVTGGQEYQPQHF. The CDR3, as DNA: TGTGCCAGCAGCACAGGGGTCACCGGCGGACAGGAATATCAGCCCCAGCATTTT.

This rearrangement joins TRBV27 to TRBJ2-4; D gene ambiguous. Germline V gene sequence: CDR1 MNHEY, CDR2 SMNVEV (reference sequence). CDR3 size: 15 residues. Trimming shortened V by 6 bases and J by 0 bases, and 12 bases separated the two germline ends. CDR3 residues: CASRRGRRAKNIQYF. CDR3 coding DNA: TGTGCCAGCAGGCGCGGTAGAAGAGCCAAAAACATTCAGTACTTC.

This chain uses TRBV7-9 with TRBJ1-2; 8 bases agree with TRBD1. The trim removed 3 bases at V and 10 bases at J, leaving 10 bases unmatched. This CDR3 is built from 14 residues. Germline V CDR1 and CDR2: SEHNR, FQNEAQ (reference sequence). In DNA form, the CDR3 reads TGTGCCAGCAGCTTCCGGGACAGGCTCCGTACCTACACCTTC. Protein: CASSFRDRLRTYTF.

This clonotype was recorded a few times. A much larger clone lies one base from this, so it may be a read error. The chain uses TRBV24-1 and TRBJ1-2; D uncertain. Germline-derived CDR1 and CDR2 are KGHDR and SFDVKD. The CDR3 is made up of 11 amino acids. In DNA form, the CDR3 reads TGTGTCACCAGTAATTTCGGTGGCTACACCTTC. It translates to CVTSNFGGYTF.

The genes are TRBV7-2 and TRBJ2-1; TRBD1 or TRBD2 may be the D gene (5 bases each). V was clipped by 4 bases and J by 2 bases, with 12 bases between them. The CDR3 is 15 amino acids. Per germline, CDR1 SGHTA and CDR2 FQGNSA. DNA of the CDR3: TGTGCCAGCAGCTATCGACGGGGCCCCTACAATGAGCAGTTCTTC. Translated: CASSYRRGPYNEQFF.

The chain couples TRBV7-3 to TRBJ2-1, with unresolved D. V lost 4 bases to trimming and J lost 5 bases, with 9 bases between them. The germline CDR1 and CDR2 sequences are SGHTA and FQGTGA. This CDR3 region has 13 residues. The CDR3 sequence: CASSWSNDNEQFF. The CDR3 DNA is TGTGCCAGCAGCTGGTCGAATGACAATGAGCAGTTCTTC.

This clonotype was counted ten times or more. The CDR3: CASSLAASGTNEQFF. Here the CDR3 DNA reads TGTGCCAGCAGCTTAGCGGCTAGCGGGACCAATGAGCAGTTCTTC. The chain uses TRBV7-2 and TRBJ2-1; 9 bases map to TRBD2. The ends lost 0 bases at V and 6 bases at J; junction bases unmatched: 3. Germline V gene data show CDR1 as SGHTA and CDR2 as FQGNSA. The CDR3 totals 15 residues.

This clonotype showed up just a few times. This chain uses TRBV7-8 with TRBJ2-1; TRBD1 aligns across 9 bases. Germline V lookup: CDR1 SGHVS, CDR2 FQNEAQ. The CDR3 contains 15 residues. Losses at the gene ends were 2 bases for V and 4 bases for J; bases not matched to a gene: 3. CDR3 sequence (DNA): TGTGCCAGCAGCTTACAGACAGGGGGTTACAATGAGCAGTTCTTC. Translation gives CASSLQTGGYNEQFF.